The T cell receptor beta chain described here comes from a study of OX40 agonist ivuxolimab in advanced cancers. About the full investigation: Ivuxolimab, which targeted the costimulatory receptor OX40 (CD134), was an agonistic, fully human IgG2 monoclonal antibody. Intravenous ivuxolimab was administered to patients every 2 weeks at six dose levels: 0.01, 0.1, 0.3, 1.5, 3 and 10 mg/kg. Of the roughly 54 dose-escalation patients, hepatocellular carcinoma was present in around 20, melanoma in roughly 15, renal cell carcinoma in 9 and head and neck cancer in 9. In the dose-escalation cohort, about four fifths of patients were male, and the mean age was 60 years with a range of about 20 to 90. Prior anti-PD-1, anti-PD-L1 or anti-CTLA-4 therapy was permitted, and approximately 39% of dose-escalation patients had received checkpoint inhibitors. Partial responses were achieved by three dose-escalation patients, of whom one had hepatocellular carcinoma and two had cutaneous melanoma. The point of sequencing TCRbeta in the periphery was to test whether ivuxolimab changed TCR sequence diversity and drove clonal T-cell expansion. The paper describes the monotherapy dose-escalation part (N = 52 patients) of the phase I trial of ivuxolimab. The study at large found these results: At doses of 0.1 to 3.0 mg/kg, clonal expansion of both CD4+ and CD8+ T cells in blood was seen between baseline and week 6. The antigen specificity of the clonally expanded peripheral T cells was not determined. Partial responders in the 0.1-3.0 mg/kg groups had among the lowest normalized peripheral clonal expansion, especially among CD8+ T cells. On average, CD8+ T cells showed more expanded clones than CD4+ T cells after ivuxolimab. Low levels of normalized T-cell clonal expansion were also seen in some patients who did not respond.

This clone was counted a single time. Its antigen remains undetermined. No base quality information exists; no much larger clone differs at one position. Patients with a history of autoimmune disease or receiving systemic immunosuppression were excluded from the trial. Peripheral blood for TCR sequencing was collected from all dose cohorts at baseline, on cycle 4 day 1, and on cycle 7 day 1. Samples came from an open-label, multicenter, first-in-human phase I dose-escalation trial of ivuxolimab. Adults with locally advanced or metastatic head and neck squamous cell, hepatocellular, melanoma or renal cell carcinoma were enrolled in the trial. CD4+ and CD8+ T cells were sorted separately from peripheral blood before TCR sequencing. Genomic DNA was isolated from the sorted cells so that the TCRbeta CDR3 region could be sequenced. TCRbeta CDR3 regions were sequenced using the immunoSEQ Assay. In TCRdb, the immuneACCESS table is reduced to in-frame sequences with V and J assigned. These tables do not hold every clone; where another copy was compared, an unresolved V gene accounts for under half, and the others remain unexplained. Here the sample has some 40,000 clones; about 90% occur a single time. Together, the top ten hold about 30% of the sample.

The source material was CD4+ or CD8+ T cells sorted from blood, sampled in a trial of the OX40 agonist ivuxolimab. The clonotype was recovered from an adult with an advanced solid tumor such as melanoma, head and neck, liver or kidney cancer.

The nucleotides read TGTGCCAGCAGCTTAGATGGGGCCGGGGAGCTGTTTTTT. Its protein product is CASSLDGAGELFF. Recombination joined TRBV11-2 with TRBJ2-2; the D segment cannot be called with confidence. The trim is 0 bases for V and 6 bases for J, with a gap of 5 bases between the germline ends. From the cysteine through the phenylalanine, the CDR3 covers 13 amino acids. Only the CDR3 region is kept as DNA, spanning 39 bases read in frame from base 1. CDR1 SGHAT and CDR2 FQNNGV were looked up in the germline V gene.